This T cell receptor (beta chain) emerged from a study of blood T cells in healthy people across ages. Study results and limitations: Naive CD4+ cells and diversity were both higher in long-lived donors than in aged donors.

The use of a sample-barcoded 5' primer and a J-beta primer mix characterized a second PCR of 7 to 11 cycles. Unique molecular identifiers of 12 random nucleotides labeled each cDNA. Each CDR3 protein is one row after TCRdb ran MiXCR on the 5' RACE reads. The table includes 780,000 or so distinct CDR3 sequences, 25% detected once. The V gene lost 4 bases and the J gene lost 12 bases, with 27 bases spanning the gap. The CDR3 runs to 17 residues. The table lists this clonotype with a few counts. Its antigen is as yet unknown. These data were likewise used in another study, on T cells of mothers and their children.

The clonotype was recovered from a boy aged 5-17 years in good health. Input material: blood. V and J are TRBV12-3 or TRBV12-4 and TRBJ1-4; D is possibly TRBD1 (5 bases). The CDR3 DNA reads as TGTGCCAGCAGTTCCGAGGATTGGGACCCATTCAAACCAGAACTGTTTTTT. Its translation: CASSSEDWDPFKPELFF.